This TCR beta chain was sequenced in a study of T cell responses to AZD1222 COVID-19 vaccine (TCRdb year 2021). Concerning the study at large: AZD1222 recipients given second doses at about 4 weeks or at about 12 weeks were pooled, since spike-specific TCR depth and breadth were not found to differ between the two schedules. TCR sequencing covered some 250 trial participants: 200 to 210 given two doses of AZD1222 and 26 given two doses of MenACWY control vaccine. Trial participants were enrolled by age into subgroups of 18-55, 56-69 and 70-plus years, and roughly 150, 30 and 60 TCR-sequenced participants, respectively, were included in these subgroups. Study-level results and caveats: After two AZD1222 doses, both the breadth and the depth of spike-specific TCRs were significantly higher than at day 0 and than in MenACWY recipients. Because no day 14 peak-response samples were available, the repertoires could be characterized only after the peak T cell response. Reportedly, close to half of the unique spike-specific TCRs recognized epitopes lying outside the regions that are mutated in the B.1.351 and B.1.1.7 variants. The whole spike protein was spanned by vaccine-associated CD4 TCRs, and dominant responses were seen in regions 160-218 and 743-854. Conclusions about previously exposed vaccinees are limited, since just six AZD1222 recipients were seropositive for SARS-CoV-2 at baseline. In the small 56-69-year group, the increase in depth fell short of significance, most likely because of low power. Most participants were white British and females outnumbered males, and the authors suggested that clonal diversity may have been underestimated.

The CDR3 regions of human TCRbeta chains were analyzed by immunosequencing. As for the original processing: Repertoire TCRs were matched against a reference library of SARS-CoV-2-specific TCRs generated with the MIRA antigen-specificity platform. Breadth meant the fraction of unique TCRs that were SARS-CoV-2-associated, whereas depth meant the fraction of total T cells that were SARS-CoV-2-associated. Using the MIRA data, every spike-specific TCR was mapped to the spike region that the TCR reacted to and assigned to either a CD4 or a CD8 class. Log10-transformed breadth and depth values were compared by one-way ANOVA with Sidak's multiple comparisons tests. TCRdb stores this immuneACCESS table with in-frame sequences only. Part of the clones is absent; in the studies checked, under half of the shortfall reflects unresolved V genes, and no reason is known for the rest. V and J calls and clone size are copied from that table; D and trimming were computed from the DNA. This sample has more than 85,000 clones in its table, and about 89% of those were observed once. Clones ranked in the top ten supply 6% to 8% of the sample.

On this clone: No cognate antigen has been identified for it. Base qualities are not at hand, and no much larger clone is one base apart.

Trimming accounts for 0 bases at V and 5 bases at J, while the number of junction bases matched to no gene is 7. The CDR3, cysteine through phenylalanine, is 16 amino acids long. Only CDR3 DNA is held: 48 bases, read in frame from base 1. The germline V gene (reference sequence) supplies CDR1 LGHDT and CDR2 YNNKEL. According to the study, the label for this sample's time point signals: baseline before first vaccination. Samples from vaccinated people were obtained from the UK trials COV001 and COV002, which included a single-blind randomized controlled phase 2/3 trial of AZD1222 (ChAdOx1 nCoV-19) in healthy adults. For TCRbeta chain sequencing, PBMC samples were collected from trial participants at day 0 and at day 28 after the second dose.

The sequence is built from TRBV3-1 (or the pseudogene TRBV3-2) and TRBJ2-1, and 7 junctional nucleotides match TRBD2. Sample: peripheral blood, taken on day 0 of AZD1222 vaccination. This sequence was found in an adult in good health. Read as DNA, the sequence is TGTGCCAGCAGCCAAGATCCGCGGGAGTTACACAATGAGCAGTTCTTC. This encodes CASSQDPRELHNEQFF.